This TCR beta chain was recorded in a study of T cells after yellow fever vaccination. Looking at the study overall: With SMART-Seq v4 Ultra Low Input, the fractions containing low cell numbers were prepared.

Study observations and caveats: The booster saw the reappearance of most primary-vaccination clones (roughly 97% CD4, 88% CD8).

About this clonotype itself: Its antigen is undetermined.

The CDR3 covers 13 residues. The V gene lost 1 base and the J gene lost 6 bases, with 8 bases spanning the gap. Germline lookup yields CDR1 SGHRS and CDR2 YFSETQ. 5'RACE template switching generated TCR cDNA, adding a universal primer site and UMIs. A single record per CDR3 protein comes from TCRdb applying MiXCR to the 5' RACE reads. The sample records some 350,000 distinct CDR3 sequences, 3% to 4.5% being singletons. Sequenced here: PBMCs, sampled 5 days after the yellow fever booster vaccination. The V gene is TRBV5-1, the J gene TRBJ2-1; tentative D call: TRBD2 (6 bases). The clonotype originates from a man aged 18-30 years who received the YFV17D yellow fever vaccine. CDR3 DNA: TGCGCCAGCAGCTTGACGGGGGTCAATGAGCAGTTCTTC. Amino acids: CASSLTGVNEQFF.